This TCR beta chain was obtained from a study of T cells after yellow fever vaccination. There are 12 residues in the CDR3. Germline V gene data show CDR1 as SGHRS and CDR2 as YFSETQ. Trimming removed 7 bases at V and 5 bases at J, with 13 bases between. This clonotype was observed a few times. From the 5' RACE reads, TCRdb called clonotypes with MiXCR, one entry per CDR3 protein. The data show hundreds of thousands of distinct CDR3 sequences, with about 17% seen just once and 15% to 20% held by the top ten. V gene TRBV5-1 combines with J gene TRBJ2-7; TRBD2 might be the D (6 bases). The receptor comes from a man aged 18 to 30 who received the YFV17D yellow fever vaccine. The sequencing used PBMCs, collected roughly 5 days after the first yellow fever vaccination. Written as DNA, the CDR3 is TGCGCCAGCGGGGGGTCTACCGACGAGCAGTACTTC. It encodes CASGGSTDEQYF. The full variable domain, rest sourced from reference TRBV5-1 and TRBJ2-7, is KAGVTQTPRYLIKTRGQQVTLSCSPISGHRSVSWYQQTPGQGLQFLFEYFSETQRNKGNFPGRFSGRQFSNSRSEMNVSTLELGDSALYLCASGGSTDEQYFGPGTRLTVT.